This TCR beta chain was profiled in a study of T cell responses to AZD1222 COVID-19 vaccine. As regards this clone: What it binds is unknown.

Trimming took 6 bases from V and 1 from J, leaving 12 bases between them. Germline V gene data show CDR1 as SNHLY and CDR2 as FYNNEI. The CDR3 covers 14 residues. Study-wide points: There were mostly white British donors and more females than males, and clonal diversity was possibly underestimated. Seropositive at baseline were only a handful of AZD1222 recipients. Per reports, nearly half of all spike-specific TCRs target regions that are unmutated in variants. Increased Spike-specific TCR breadth and depth were observed after two AZD1222 doses.

Assay used: immunoSEQ multiplex PCR; TCRdb lists only in-frame clones, some missing. The top ten hold 27% of the sample, which has tens of thousands of clones, roughly 83% seen once. This chain connects TRBV2 to TRBJ1-1, with TRBD1 as a possible D gene (6 bases). The sequence derives from an adult in good health. The specimen comprised peripheral blood, sampled on day 0 of AZD1222 vaccination. DNA for the CDR3: TGTGCCAGCAGGAAGGACAGCTCGAACACTGAAGCTTTCTTT. This gives the protein CASRKDSSNTEAFF.